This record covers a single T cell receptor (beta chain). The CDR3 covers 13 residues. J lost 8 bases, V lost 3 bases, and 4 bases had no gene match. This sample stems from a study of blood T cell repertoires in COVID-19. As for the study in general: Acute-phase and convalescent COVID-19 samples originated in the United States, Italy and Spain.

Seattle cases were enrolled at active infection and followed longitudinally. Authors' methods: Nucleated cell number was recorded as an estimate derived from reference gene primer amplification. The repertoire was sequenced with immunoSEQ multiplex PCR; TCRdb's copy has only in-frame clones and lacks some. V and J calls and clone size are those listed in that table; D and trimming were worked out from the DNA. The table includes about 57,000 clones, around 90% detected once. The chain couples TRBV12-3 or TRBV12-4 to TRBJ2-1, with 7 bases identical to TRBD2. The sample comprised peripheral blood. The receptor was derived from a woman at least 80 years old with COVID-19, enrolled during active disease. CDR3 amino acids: CASSFRDYYEQFF. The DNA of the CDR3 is TGTGCCAGCAGTTTCCGGGACTATTATGAGCAGTTCTTC.